The 23 T cell receptor beta chains below were found in one sample sequenced in a study of molecular identifiers for immune sequencing clone quantification. TCRdb re-called the PCR reads through MiXCR, storing one row per CDR3 protein. The sample has approximately 670,000 distinct CDR3 sequences, about 20% seen once. Sequencing was done on a sample of naive CD8+ T cells from blood, with Jurkat cell RNA spiked in. Subset described: FACS-sorted CD8+CD4-CCR7+CD45RA+ naive T cells. The receptors were sampled from a human donor in good health. Some libraries in this study had Jurkat cell RNA spiked in.

Many counts were recorded for this clonotype. The chain combines TRBV3-1 with TRBJ2-3, with D possibly matching TRBD2 (6 bases). CDR3 length: 17 amino acids. Germline CDR1 LGHDT, CDR2 YNNKEL (reference sequence). V dropped 2 bases and J dropped 3 bases, with 18 bases sitting between them. The DNA for the CDR3 is TGTGCCAGCAGCCAAATATTTGCGGCGGGATCAACAGATACGCAGTATTTT. Its protein is CASSQIFAAGSTDTQYF.

This clonotype was detected many times. The chain uses TRBV27 and TRBJ2-3, with TRBD2 identical over 10 bases. The V and J ends lost 7 bases and 1 base, in that order; junction bases with no gene match: 17. This CDR3 spans 19 amino acids. Germline CDR1 reads MNHEY; CDR2 reads SMNVEV (reference sequence). This CDR3 reads CASTPLSSGGAGGTDTQYF. CDR3 DNA: TGTGCCAGCACCCCACTTTCGAGCGGGGGGGCTGGAGGCACAGATACGCAGTATTTT.

This chain connects TRBV15 to TRBJ2-1; tentatively, D is TRBD1 or TRBD2 (5 bases each). The CDR3 is 16 residues long. CDR1 is LNHNV and CDR2 is YYDKDF in the germline V gene (reference sequence). Deletions cut 1 base from V and 2 bases from J, with 12 bases between. The CDR3 DNA reads as TGTGCCACCAGCAGAGGCTCGGGACGGACCTACAATGAGCAGTTCTTC. Protein: CATSRGSGRTYNEQFF.

This clonotype was counted at least ten times. The rearrangement links TRBV25-1 to TRBJ2-5; D not certain. Trimming stripped 6 bases from V and 5 bases from J, with 25 bases between. Germline CDR1 MGHDK, CDR2 SYGVNS. This CDR3 contains 17 residues. The CDR3 region has the DNA TGTGCCAGCAGCGCCCAAAAGGTCCAGCCCTCGGAGGAGACCCAGTACTTC. Translating gives CASSAQKVQPSEETQYF.

This clonotype was detected ten times or more. The rearrangement links TRBV2 to TRBJ2-2; D unresolved. The V end lost 4 bases, the J end lost 2 bases, and 11 bases lay between the germline ends. Germline V gene data show CDR1 as SNHLY and CDR2 as FYNNEI. The length of the CDR3 is 15 residues. CDR3: CASSAAGSNTGELFF. CDR3 nucleotides: TGTGCCAGCAGTGCCGCCGGGTCAAACACCGGGGAGCTGTTTTTT.

This clonotype was detected a few times. The J gene is TRBJ2-3, the V gene TRBV21-1; the DNA was not used to check the table's D call, TRBD2. TRBV21-1 is flagged as a pseudogene. This CDR3 has 16 amino acids. This chain's CDR3 is CASSKVSGTDRDTQYF. The CDR3 DNA sequence: TGTGCCAGCAGCAAAGTTAGCGGGACCGACAGAGATACGCAGTATTTT.

This clonotype was seen at least ten times. V is TRBV6-2 or TRBV6-3 and J is TRBJ2-7, with D perhaps being TRBD1 or TRBD2 (5 bases each). Germline CDR1 and CDR2: MNHEY and SVGEGT. The CDR3 covers 13 residues. The V end lost 6 bases, the J end lost 1 base, and 10 bases lay between the germline ends. CDR3 sequence: CASSYGASYEQYF. In nucleotides, the CDR3 is TGTGCCAGCAGCTACGGGGCGTCCTACGAGCAGTACTTC.

Ten or more counts support this clonotype. The chain carries TRBV6-5 and TRBJ2-7; perhaps TRBD1 as D (5 bases). The CDR3 covers 15 residues. V was clipped by 2 bases and J by 0 bases, with 11 bases between them. The germline gives CDR1 MNHEY, CDR2 SVGAGI. CDR3 loop: CASSYGQGRSYEQYF. For the CDR3, the DNA is TGTGCCAGCAGTTACGGGCAGGGCCGCTCCTACGAGCAGTACTTC.

There are many counts of this clonotype. This rearrangement joins TRBV4-3 to TRBJ2-5, with D unresolved. Germline V gene sequence: CDR1 LGHNA, CDR2 YSLEER. The CDR3 is 18 residues long. The V end was cut by 1 base, the J end by 5 bases, with 23 bases between. As DNA, the CDR3 is TGCGCCAGCAGCCAAGTTTGGGCCGAACTGCGTGGCTTCGAGACCCAGTACTTC. Translation gives CASSQVWAELRGFETQYF.

Comment on this clonotype: A single base separates this from a much larger clone, so it may be a read error. The rearrangement links TRBV3-1 to TRBJ2-3; tentatively, D is TRBD2 (5 bases). CDR1 is LGHDT and CDR2 is YNNKEL in the germline V gene (reference sequence). V was trimmed by 1 base and J by 8 bases, leaving 16 bases between them. The CDR3 length is 15 residues. CDR3 region: CASSQAGFGAGTQYF. The DNA for the CDR3 is TGTGCCAGCAGCCAAGCGGGGTTTGGAGCAGGTACGCAGTATTTT.

Ten or more counts support this clonotype. The J gene is TRBJ2-3, the V gene TRBV20-1, with a tentative D call TRBD2 (5 bases). V was trimmed by 0 bases and J by 5 bases, leaving 15 bases between them. The germline CDR1 and CDR2 sequences are DFQATT and SNEGSKA (reference sequence). This CDR3 is built from 15 residues. The CDR3 reads CSAREFGVQGDTQYF. The DNA for the CDR3 is TGCAGTGCTAGAGAGTTCGGGGTGCAAGGAGATACGCAGTATTTT.

About this clonotype itself: At one of its ends the junction is not consistent with the germline gene, which may arise from a read error. V usage is TRBV7-9 and J usage is TRBJ1-4, with D tentatively TRBD1 (6 bases). Germline values: CDR1 SEHNR, CDR2 FQNEAQ (reference sequence). The CDR3 length is 13 residues. Here the CDR3 reads CASTGGPNEKLFF. In DNA form, the CDR3 reads TGTGCCAGCACCGGGGGCCCCAATGAAAAGCTGTTTTTT.

In this sample, this clonotype turned up a few times. The junction and the germline gene differ at one end; a read error may be behind it. The chain is built from TRBV30 and TRBJ2-2, with D possibly being TRBD2 (5 bases). The length of the CDR3 is 14 residues. Germline values: CDR1 GTSNPN, CDR2 SVGIG (reference sequence). The CDR3 DNA sequence: TGTGCCTGGAGTGTATTCCCGAACACCGGGGAGCTGTCTTTT. This codes for CAWSVFPNTGELSF.

This clonotype was seen more than once but under ten times. The chain carries TRBV6-2 or TRBV6-3 and TRBJ1-2; no firm D call. The CDR3 is 15 residues long. CDR1 is MNHEY and CDR2 is SVGEGT in the germline V gene. Trimming cost V 2 bases and J 7 bases, with 17 bases left between them. The CDR3 DNA sequence: TGTGCCAGCAGTTACGGGCCCCTTCCCGGGAGTGGCTACACCTTC. Its translation is CASSYGPLPGSGYTF.

In regard to this clonotype: A much larger clone differs from this one at a single base, so this may be a read error. V usage is TRBV5-1 and J usage is TRBJ1-4, with 9 positions matching TRBD1. CDR3 length: 16 residues. Germline lookup yields CDR1 SGHRS and CDR2 YFSETQ. The CDR3 bases are TGCACCAGCAGCTCGGGACAGGGTAGGGGCTTCGGAAAACTGTTTTTT. It codes for CTSSSGQGRGFGKLFF.

This clonotype was recorded many times. The V and J genes are TRBV14 and TRBJ2-2; D is ambiguous. Per germline, CDR1 SGHDN and CDR2 FVKESK. Trimming cost V 0 bases and J 5 bases, with 13 bases left between them. This CDR3 is built from 16 residues. Written as DNA, the CDR3 is TGTGCCAGCAGCCAAGATCTGATAGCTCGGACCGGGGAGCTGTTTTTT. It translates to CASSQDLIARTGELFF.

Ten or more counts support this clonotype. This rearrangement joins TRBV7-9 to TRBJ2-3; 9 positions agree with TRBD2. Trimming removed 4 bases from V and 4 bases from J; junction bases left unmatched: 6. Germline V gene data show CDR1 as SEHNR and CDR2 as FQNEAQ (reference sequence). This CDR3 spans 15 amino acids. CDR3 residues: CASSWLAGKADTQYF. The CDR3 DNA reads TGTGCCAGCAGCTGGCTAGCGGGGAAGGCAGATACGCAGTATTTT. Full variable domain (outside the CDR3, taken from reference TRBV7-9 and TRBJ2-3): DTGVSQNPRHKITKRGQNVTFRCDPISEHNRLYWYRQTLGQGPEFLTYFQNEAQLEKSRLLSDRFSAERPKGSFSTLEIQRTEQGDSAMYLCASSWLAGKADTQYFGPGTRLTVL.

This clonotype was seen at least ten times. The chain is built from TRBV7-2 and TRBJ2-7, with no clear D. Trimming removed 1 base at V and 2 bases at J, with 12 bases between. CDR1 is SGHTA and CDR2 is FQGNSA in the germline V gene. The CDR3 sequence is 15 residues long. The CDR3 DNA reads TGTGCCAGCAGCTTAGACGGGTCCTACCCCTACGAGCAGTACTTC. This sequence encodes CASSLDGSYPYEQYF.

This clonotype has at least ten counts. CDR3 sequence (DNA): TGCGCCAGCAGCTTAAGGAGCCTTAATGAAAAACTGTTTTTT. Residues: CASSLRSLNEKLFF. V is TRBV5-1 and J is TRBJ1-4; D is unclear. From germline, CDR1 is SGHRS and CDR2 YFSETQ. V dropped 2 bases and J dropped 4 bases, with 9 bases sitting between them. This CDR3 has 14 residues.

The chain is built from TRBV7-9 and TRBJ2-7, with 10 bases identical to TRBD1. The J segment lost 4 bases and the V segment lost 5 bases, leaving 8 bases of the junction unmatched. This CDR3 comprises 15 residues. Germline V gene sequence: CDR1 SEHNR, CDR2 FQNEAQ (reference sequence). The CDR3 nucleotides read TGTGCCAGCAGCAAGGGACAGGGGTTACCATACGAGCAGTACTTC. This encodes CASSKGQGLPYEQYF.

This clonotype was seen ten or more times. Here the CDR3 DNA reads TGTGCCATCATGGGTAGCGGGGACCACGAGCAGTACTTC. It is translated as CAIMGSGDHEQYF. J is TRBJ2-7 and V is TRBV10-3; 8 bases map to TRBD2. The CDR3 has 13 residues. Trimming took 7 bases from V and 5 from J; bases not matched to a gene: 7. Per the germline V gene, CDR1 is ENHRY and CDR2 is SYGVKD.

The gene calls are TRBV20-1 and TRBJ2-1, with 7 bases matching TRBD2. This CDR3 spans 17 amino acids. CDR1 and CDR2 (germline): DFQATT, SNEGSKA (reference sequence). The V gene end was trimmed by 0 bases and the J gene end by 1 base; junction bases not matched to a gene: 9. CDR3: CSARDQAGAGSYNEQFF. CDR3 DNA sequence: TGCAGTGCTAGAGATCAGGCGGGAGCAGGATCCTACAATGAGCAGTTCTTC.

Remarks on this clonotype: A much larger clone lies one base from this, so it may be a read error. The rearrangement uses TRBV28 and TRBJ2-7; 7 nucleotides align to TRBD2. CDR1 and CDR2 from the germline V gene are MDHEN and SYDVKM. CDR3 length: 16 amino acids. The CDR3 reads CASSPRGGSLTYEQCF. CDR3 bases: TGTGCCAGCAGTCCTCGGGGAGGGTCATTGACCTACGAGCAGTGCTTC.